These T cell receptor beta chains were read from a single sample in a study of T cells after yellow fever vaccination. MiXCR, run by TCRdb on the 5' RACE reads, gives a single entry per CDR3 protein. The data show 95,000 to 150,000 distinct CDR3 sequences, more than 6.5% seen once. The input for sequencing was CD4+ T cells sorted from PBMCs, taken 10 days after the first yellow fever vaccination. Every receptor here comes from a man younger than 35 who received the YFV17D yellow fever vaccine. Both conserved end residues are part of each CDR3. Each record gives: V gene, J gene, clone size, CDR3 protein. Not all rows give a size; the values are once, few, many and, for expanded clones, a class.

TRBV18,TRBJ1-1,many,CASSTSSDTEAFF
TRBV7-2,TRBJ2-1,many,CASSTVGDPTMNEQFF
TRBV7-8,TRBJ2-1,many,CASSLRRAGHYNEQFF
TRBV5-1,TRBJ2-1,many,CASSPGRRPYNEQFF
TRBV7-2,TRBJ2-2,many,CASSLRQIGELFF
TRBV20-1,TRBJ2-7,many,CSARVDGYEQYF
TRBV25-1,TRBJ1-4,many,CASSQGLDEKLFF
TRBV23-1,TRBJ1-5,many,CASSQTRTLSRHQPQHF
TRBV5-1,TRBJ2-5,many,CASSTNRDYQETQYF
TRBV20-1,TRBJ2-1,many,CSAPFCEQFF
TRBV12-3/TRBV12-4,TRBJ1-1,.,CASSLSAVTNTEAFF
TRBV5-1,TRBJ1-1,many,CASRRGRTNTEAFF
TRBV24-1,TRBJ2-5,many,CATSGSGIGQETQYF
TRBV9,TRBJ2-1,many,CASSLRGANEQFF
TRBV20-1,TRBJ2-2,many,CSAPLASGGELFF
TRBV10-3,TRBJ2-1,few,CAISPSLGQGNEQFF
TRBV7-9,TRBJ1-2,few,CASSKTAYGYTF
TRBV2,TRBJ1-2,many,CASSAGTDNYGYTF
TRBV29-1,TRBJ1-1,few,CSVGVSMNTEAFF